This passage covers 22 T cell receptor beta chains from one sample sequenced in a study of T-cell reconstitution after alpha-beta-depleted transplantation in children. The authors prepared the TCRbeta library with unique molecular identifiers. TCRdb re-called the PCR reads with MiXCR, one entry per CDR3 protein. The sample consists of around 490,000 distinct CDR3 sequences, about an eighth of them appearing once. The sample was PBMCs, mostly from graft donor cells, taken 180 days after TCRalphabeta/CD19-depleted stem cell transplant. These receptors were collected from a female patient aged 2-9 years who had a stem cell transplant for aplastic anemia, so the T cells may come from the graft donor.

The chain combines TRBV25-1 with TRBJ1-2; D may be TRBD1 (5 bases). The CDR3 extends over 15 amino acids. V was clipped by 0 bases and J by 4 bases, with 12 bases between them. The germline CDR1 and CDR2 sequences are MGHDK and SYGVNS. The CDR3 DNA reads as TGTGCCAGCAGTGAATATGGGGCGGCGACCTATGGCTACACCTTC. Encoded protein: CASSEYGAATYGYTF.

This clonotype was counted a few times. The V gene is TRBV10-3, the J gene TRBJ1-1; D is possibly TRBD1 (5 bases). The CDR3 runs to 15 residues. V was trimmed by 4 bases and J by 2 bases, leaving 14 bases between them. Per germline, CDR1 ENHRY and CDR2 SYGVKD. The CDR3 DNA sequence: TGTGCCATCAGTGCCGAGGGACTCGAAAACACTGAAGCTTTCTTT. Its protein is CAISAEGLENTEAFF.

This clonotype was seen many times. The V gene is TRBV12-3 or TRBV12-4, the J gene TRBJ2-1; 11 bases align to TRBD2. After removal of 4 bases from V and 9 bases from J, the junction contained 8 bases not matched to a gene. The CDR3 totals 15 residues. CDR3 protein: CASSSLAGGLGEQFF. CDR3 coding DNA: TGTGCCAGCAGTTCATTAGCGGGAGGGCTTGGTGAGCAGTTCTTC.

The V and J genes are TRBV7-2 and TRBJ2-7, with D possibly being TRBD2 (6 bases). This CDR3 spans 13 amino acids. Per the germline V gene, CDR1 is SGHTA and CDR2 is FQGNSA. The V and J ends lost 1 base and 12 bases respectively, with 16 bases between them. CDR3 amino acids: CASSLDTAEGLYV. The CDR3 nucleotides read TGTGCCAGCAGCTTAGACACAGCGGAGGGCCTGTACGTC.

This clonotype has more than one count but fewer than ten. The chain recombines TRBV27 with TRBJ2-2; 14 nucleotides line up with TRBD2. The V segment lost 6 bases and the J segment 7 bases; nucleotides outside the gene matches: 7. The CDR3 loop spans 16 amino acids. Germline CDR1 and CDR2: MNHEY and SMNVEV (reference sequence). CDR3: CASSRLAGGPDGELFF. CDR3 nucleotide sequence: TGTGCCAGCAGCCGACTAGCGGGAGGGCCGGACGGGGAGCTGTTTTTT.

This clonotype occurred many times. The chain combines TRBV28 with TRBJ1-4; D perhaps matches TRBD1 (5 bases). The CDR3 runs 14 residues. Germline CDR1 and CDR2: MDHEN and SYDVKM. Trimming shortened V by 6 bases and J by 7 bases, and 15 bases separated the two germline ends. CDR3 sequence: CASSSRDGSEKLFF. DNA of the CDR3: TGTGCCAGCAGCTCTAGGGACGGGAGTGAAAAACTGTTTTTT.

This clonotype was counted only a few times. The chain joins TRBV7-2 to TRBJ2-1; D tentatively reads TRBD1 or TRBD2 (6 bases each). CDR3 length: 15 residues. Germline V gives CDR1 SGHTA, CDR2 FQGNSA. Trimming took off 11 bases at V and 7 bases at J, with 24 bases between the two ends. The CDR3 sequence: CAAPRWGAKANEQFF. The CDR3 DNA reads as TGTGCCGCCCCCAGGTGGGGGGCTAAAGCTAATGAGCAGTTCTTC.

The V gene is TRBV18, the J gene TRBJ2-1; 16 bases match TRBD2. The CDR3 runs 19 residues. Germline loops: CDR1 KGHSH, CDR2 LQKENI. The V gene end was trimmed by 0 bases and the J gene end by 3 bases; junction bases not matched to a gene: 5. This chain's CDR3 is CASSPPGLAGGRYYNEQFF. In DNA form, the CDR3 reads TGTGCCAGCTCACCACCGGGACTAGCGGGAGGGCGTTACTACAATGAGCAGTTCTTC.

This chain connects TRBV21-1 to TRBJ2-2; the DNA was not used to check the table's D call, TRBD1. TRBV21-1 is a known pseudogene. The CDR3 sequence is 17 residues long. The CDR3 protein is CASSPCPGQRNTGELFF. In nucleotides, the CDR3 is TGTGCCAGCAGCCCATGCCCGGGACAACGAAACACCGGGGAGCTGTTTTTT.

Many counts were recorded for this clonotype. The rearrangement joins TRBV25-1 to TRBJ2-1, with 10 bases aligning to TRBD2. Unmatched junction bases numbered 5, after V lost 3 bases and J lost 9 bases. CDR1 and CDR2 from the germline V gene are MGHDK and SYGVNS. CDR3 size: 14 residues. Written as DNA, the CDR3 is TGTGCCAGCAGTGAGCTAGCGGGAGATATTGAGCAGTTCTTC. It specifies CASSELAGDIEQFF.

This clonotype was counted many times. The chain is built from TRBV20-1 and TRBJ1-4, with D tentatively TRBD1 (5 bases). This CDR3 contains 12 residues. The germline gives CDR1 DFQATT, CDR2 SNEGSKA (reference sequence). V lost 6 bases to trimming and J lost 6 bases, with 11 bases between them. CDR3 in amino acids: CSAPWGDEKLFF. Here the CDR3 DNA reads TGCAGTGCCCCATGGGGGGATGAAAAACTGTTTTTT.

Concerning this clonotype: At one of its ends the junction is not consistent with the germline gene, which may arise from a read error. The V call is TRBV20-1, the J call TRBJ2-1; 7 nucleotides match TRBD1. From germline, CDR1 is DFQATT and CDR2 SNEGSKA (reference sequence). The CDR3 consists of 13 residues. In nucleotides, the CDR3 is TGCAGTGCTCCGGGACAGACCTACAATGAGCTGTTCTTC. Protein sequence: CSAPGQTYNELFF.

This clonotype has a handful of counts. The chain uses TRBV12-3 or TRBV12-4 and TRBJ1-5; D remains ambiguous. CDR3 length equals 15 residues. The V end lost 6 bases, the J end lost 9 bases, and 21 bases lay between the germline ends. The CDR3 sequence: CASSTSTAVGGPQHF. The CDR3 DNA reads TGTGCCAGCAGCACATCAACCGCCGTGGGAGGGCCCCAGCATTTT.

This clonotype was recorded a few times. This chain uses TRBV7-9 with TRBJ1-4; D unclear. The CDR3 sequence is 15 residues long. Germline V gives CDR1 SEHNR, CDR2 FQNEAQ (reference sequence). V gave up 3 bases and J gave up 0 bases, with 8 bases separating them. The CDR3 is CASSFPRTTNEKLFF. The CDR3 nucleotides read TGTGCCAGCAGCTTTCCCAGGACAACTAATGAAAAACTGTTTTTT. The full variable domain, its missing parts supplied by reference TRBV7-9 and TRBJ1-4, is DTGVSQNPRHKITKRGQNVTFRCDPISEHNRLYWYRQTLGQGPEFLTYFQNEAQLEKSRLLSDRFSAERPKGSFSTLEIQRTEQGDSAMYLCASSFPRTTNEKLFFGSGTQLSVL.

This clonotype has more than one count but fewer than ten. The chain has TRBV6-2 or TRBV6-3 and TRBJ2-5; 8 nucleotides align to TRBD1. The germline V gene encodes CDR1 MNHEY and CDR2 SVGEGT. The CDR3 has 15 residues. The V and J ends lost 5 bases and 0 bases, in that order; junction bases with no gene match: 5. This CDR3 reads CASSRGDRNQETQYF. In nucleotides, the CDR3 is TGTGCCAGCAGTCGAGGGGACAGGAACCAAGAGACCCAGTACTTC.

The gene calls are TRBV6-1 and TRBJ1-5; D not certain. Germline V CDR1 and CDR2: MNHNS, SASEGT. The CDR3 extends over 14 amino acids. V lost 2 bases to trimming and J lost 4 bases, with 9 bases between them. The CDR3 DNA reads TGTGCCAGCAGTGAACGCGGAGAAAATCAGCCCCAGCATTTT. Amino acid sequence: CASSERGENQPQHF.

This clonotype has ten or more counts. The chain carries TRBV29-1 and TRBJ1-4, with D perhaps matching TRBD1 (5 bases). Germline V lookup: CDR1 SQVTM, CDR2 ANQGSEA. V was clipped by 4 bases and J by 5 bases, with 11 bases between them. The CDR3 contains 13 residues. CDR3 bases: TGCAGCGTTGTTCTGGGGGTGAATGAAAAACTGTTTTTT. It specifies CSVVLGVNEKLFF.

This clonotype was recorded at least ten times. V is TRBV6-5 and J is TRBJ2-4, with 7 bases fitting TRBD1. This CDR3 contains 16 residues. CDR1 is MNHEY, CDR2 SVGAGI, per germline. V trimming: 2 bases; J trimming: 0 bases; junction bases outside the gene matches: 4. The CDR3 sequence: CASSYGTVLAKNIQYF. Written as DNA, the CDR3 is TGTGCCAGCAGTTACGGGACAGTTTTAGCCAAAAACATTCAGTACTTC.

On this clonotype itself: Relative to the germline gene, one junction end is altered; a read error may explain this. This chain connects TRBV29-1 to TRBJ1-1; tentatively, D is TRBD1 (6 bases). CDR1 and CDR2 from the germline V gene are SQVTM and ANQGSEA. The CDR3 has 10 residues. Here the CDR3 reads CSVEGARTTF. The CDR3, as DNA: TGCAGCGTTGAGGGGGCCAGAACGACTTTT.

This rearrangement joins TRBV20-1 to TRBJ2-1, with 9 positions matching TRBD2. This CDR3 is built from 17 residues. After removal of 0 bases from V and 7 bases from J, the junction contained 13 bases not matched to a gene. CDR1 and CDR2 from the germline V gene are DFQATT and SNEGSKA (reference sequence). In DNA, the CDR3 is TGCAGTGCTAGAGATCTATGGGGTAGCGGGAGTGGAAATGAGCAGTTCTTC. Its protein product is CSARDLWGSGSGNEQFF.

The DNA of the CDR3 is TGTGCCAGCAGTTTCCCAGAAAATCCCTGGGCCTTCACAGATACGCAGTATTTT. Its protein is CASSFPENPWAFTDTQYF. J is TRBJ2-3 and V is TRBV28; D not certain. The V and J ends lost 3 bases and 2 bases respectively, with 21 bases between them. The CDR3 consists of 18 residues. Germline V gene sequence: CDR1 MDHEN, CDR2 SYDVKM.

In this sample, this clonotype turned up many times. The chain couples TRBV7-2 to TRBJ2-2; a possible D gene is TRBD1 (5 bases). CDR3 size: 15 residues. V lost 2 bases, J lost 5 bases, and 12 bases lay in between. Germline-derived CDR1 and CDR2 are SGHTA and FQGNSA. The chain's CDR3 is CASSLMGAGTGELFF. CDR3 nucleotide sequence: TGTGCCAGCAGCTTAATGGGCGCAGGGACCGGGGAGCTGTTTTTT.